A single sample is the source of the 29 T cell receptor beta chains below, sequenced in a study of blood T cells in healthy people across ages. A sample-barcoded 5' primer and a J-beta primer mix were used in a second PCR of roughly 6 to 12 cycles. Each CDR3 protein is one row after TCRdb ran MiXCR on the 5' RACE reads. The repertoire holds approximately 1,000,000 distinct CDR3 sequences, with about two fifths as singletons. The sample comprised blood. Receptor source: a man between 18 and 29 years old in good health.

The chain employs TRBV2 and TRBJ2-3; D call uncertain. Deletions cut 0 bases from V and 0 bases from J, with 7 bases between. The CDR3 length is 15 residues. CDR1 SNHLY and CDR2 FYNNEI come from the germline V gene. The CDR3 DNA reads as TGTGCCAGCAGTGAAGCGAGGACGAGCACAGATACGCAGTATTTT. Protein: CASSEARTSTDTQYF.

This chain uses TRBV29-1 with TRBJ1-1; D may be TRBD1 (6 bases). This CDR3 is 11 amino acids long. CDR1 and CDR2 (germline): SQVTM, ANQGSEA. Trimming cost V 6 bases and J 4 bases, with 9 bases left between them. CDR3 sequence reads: CSVRGSTEAFF. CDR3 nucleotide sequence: TGCAGCGTGAGGGGGTCCACTGAAGCTTTCTTT.

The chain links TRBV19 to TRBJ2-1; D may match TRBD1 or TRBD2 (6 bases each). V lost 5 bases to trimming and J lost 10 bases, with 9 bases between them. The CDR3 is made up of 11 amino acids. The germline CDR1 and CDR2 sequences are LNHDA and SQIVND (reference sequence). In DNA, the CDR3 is TGTGCCAGTAGTGGGGGGACAGAGCAGTTCTTC. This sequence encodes CASSGGTEQFF. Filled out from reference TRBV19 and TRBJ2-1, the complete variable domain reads DGGITQSPKYLFRKEGQNVTLSCEQNLNHDAMYWYRQDPGQGLRLIYYSQIVNDFQKGDIAEGYSVSREKKESFPLTVTSAQKNPTAFYLCASSGGTEQFFGPGTRLTVL.

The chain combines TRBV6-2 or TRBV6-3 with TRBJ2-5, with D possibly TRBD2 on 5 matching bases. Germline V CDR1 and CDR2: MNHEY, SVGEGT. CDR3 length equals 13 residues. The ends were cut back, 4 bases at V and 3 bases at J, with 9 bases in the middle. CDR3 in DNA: TGTGCCAGCAGTTTTGTAGCGAAAGAGACCCAGTACTTC. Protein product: CASSFVAKETQYF.

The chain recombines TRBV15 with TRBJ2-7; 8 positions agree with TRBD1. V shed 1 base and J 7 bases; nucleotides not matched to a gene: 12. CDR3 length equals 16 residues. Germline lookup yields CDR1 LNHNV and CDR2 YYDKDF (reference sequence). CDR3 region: CATSRAPTPGGNEQYF. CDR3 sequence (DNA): TGTGCCACCAGCAGAGCCCCAACACCAGGGGGCAATGAGCAGTACTTC.

This CDR3 reads CASSQVLAGELFF. The CDR3 region has the DNA TGTGCCAGCAGCCAAGTTCTCGCCGGGGAGCTGTTTTTT. V gene TRBV3-1 combines with J gene TRBJ2-2, with D uncertain. Per germline, CDR1 LGHDT and CDR2 YNNKEL (reference sequence). The CDR3 totals 13 residues. V lost 1 base and J 6 bases, leaving 6 bases between the germline ends. Full variable domain (missing parts from reference TRBV3-1 and TRBJ2-2): DTAVSQTPKYLVTQMGNDKSIKCEQNLGHDTMYWYKQDSKKFLKIMFSYNNKELIINETVPNRFSPKSPDKAHLNLHINSLELGDSAVYFCASSQVLAGELFFGEGSRLTVL.

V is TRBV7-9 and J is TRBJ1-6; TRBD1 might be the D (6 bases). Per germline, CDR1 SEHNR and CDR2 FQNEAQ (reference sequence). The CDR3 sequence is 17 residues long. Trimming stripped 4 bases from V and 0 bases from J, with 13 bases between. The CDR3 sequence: CASSSPTGSSYNSPLHF. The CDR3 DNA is TGTGCCAGCAGCTCCCCGACAGGTTCCTCCTATAATTCACCCCTCCACTTT.

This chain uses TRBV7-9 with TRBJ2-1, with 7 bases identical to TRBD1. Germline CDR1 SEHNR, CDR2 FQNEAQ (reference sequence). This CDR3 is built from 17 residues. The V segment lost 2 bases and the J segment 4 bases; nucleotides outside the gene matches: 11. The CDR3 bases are TGTGCCAGCAGCTTACCCCAACAGGGGAGCGGATACAATGAGCAGTTCTTC. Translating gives CASSLPQQGSGYNEQFF.

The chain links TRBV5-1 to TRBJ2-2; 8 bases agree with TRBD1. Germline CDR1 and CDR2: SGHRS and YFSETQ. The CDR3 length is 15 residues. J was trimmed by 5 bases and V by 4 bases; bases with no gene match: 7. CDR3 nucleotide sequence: TGCGCCAGCAGCAGGACAGGGCAAGGAACCGGGGAGCTGTTTTTT. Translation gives CASSRTGQGTGELFF.

CDR3: CASSVASGDADTQYF. CDR3 sequence (DNA): TGTGCCAGCAGCGTAGCTAGCGGGGACGCGGATACGCAGTATTTT. This chain links TRBV9 with TRBJ2-3; TRBD2 matches 9 bases. The CDR3 extends over 15 amino acids. Germline values: CDR1 SGDLS, CDR2 YYNGEE. Trimming cost V 0 bases and J 6 bases; bases outside gene matches: 5. Combining the CDR3 with reference TRBV9 and TRBJ2-3 gives the whole variable domain DSGVTQTPKHLITATGQRVTLRCSPRSGDLSVYWYQQSLDQGLQFLIQYYNGEERAKGNILERFSAQQFPDLHSELNLSSLELGDSALYFCASSVASGDADTQYFGPGTRLTVL.

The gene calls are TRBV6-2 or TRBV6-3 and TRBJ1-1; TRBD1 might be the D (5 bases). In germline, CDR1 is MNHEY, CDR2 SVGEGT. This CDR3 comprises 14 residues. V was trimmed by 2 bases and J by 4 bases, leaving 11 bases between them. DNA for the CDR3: TGTGCCAGCAGTTACCCGGGACGAGGCACTGAAGCTTTCTTT. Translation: CASSYPGRGTEAFF.

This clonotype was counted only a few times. CDR3 sequence (DNA): TGTGCCAGCAGTGAGGTCAGGGGGCGAGCTTTCTTT. This translates into CASSEVRGRAFF. This chain connects TRBV2 to TRBJ1-1; 8 positions agree with TRBD1. Unmatched junction bases numbered 4, after V lost 3 bases and J lost 10 bases. CDR1 is SNHLY and CDR2 is FYNNEI in the germline V gene. The CDR3 contains 12 residues.

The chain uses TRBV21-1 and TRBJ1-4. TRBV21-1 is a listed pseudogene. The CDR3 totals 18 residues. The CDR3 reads CASSKERSGQVINEKLFF. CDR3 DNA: TGTGCCAGCAGCAAAGAACGTTCGGGTCAAGTAATTAATGAAAAACTGTTTTTT.

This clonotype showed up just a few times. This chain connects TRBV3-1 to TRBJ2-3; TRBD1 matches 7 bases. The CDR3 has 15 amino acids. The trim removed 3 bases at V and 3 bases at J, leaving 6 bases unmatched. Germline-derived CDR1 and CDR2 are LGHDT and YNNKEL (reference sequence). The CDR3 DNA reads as TGTGCCAGCAGCCACGCGACAGGGCGAACAGATACGCAGTATTTT. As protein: CASSHATGRTDTQYF.

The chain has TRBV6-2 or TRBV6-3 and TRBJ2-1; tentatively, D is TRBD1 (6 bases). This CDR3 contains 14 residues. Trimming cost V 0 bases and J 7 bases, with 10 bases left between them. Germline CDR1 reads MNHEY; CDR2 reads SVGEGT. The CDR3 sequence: CASSYSKTGNEQFF. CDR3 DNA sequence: TGTGCCAGCAGTTACTCAAAGACAGGTAATGAGCAGTTCTTC.

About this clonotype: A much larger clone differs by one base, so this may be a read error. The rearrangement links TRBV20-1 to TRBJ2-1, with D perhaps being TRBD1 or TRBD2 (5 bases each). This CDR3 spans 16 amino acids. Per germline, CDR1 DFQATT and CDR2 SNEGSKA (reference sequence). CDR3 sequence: CSARAFTGGDYSEQFF. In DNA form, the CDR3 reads TGCAGTGCTAGAGCCTTTACAGGAGGCGACTACAGTGAGCAGTTCTTC.

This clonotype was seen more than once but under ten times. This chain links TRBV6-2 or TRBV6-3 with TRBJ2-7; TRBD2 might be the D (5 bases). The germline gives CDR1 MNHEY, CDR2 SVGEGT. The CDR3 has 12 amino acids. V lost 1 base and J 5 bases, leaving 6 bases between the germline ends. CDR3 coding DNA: TGTGCCAGCAGTTACTTCGGGGACGAGCAGTACTTC. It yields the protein CASSYFGDEQYF.

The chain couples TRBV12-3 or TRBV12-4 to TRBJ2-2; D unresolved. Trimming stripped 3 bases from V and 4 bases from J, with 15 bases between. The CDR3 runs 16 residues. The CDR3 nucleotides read TGTGCCAGCAGTTTTAATAGGTTAGGATTCACCGGGGAGCTGTTTTTT. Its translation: CASSFNRLGFTGELFF.

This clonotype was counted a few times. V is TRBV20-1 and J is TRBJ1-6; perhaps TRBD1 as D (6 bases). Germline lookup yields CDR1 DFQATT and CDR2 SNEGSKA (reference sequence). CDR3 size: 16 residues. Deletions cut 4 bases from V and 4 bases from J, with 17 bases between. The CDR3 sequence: CSATQQGGGYNSPLHF. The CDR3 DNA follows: TGCAGTGCTACCCAACAGGGTGGAGGGTATAATTCACCCCTCCACTTT.

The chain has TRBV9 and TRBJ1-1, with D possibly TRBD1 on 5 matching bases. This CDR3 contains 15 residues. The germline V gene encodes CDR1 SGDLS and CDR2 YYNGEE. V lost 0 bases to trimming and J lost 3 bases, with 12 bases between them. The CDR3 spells CASSVVQGPDTEAFF. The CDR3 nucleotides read TGTGCCAGCAGCGTAGTCCAGGGACCCGACACTGAAGCTTTCTTT.

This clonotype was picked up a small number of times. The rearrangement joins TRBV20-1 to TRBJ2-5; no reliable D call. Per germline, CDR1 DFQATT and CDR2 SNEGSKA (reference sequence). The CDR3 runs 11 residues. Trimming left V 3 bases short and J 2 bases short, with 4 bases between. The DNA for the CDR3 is TGCAGTGCTAGCCCACAAGAGACCCAGTACTTC. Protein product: CSASPQETQYF.

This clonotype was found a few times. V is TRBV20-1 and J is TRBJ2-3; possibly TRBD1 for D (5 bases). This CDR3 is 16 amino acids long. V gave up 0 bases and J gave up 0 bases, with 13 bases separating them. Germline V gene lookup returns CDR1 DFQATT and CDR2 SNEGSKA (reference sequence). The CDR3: CSARDRRRASTDTQYF. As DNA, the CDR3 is TGCAGTGCTAGAGATCGGCGCAGGGCTAGCACAGATACGCAGTATTTT.

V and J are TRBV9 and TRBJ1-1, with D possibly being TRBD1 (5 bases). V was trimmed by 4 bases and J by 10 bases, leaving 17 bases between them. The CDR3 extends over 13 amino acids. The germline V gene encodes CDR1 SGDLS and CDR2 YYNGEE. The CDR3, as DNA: TGTGCCAGCAGCCCGGTGGCGGGGCATGGAGCTTTCTTT. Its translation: CASSPVAGHGAFF.

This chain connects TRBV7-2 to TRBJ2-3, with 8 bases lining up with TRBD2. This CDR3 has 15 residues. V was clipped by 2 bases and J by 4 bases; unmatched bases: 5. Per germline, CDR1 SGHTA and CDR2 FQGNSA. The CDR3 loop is CASSLNAGGADTQYF. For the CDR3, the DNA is TGTGCCAGCAGCTTAAACGCGGGGGGCGCAGATACGCAGTATTTT.

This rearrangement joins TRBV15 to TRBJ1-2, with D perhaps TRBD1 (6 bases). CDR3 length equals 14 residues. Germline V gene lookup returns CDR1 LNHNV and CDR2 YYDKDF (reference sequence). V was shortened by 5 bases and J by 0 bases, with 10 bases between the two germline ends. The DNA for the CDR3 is TGTGCCACCAGCCTCGACAGGTCTAACTATGGCTACACCTTC. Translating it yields CATSLDRSNYGYTF.

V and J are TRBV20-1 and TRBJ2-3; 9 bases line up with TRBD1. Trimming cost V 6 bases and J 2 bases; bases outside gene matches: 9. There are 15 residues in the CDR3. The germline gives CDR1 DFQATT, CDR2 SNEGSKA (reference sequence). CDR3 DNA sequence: TGCAGTGCGCGGACAGGGGCCAGCTACACAGATACGCAGTATTTT. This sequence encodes CSARTGASYTDTQYF.

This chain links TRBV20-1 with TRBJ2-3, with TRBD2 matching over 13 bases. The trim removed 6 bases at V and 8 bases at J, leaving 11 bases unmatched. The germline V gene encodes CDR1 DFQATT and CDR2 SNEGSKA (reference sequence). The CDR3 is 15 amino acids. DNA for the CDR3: TGCAGTGCACCTACTAGCGGGGGGGCTTGGGGTACGCAGTATTTT. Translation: CSAPTSGGAWGTQYF.

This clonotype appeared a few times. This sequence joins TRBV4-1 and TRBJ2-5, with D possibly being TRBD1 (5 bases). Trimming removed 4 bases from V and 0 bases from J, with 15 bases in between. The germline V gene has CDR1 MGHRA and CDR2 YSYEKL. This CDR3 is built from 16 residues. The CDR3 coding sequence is TGCGCCAGCAGCCCGCGGTCAGGGTTGAACCAAGAGACCCAGTACTTC. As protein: CASSPRSGLNQETQYF.

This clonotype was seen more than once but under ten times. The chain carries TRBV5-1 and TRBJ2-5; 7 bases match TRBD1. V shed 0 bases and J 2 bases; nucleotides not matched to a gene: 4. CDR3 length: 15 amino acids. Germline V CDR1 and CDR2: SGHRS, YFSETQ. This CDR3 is CASSLAGDRQETQYF. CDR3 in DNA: TGCGCCAGCAGCTTGGCAGGGGACAGACAAGAGACCCAGTACTTC.